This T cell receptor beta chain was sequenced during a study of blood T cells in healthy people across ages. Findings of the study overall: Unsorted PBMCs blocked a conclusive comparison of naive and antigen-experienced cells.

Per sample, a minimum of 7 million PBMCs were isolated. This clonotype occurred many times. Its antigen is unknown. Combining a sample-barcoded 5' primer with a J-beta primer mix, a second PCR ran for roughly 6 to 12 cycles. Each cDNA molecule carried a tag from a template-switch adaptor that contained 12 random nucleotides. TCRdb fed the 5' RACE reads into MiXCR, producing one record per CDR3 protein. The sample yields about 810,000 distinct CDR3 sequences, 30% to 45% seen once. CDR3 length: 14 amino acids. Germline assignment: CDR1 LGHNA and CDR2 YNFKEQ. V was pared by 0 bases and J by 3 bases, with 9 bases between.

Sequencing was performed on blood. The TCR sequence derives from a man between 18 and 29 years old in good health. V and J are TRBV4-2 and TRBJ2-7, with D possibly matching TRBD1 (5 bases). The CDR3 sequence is CASSQEKQVYEQYF. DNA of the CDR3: TGTGCCAGCAGCCAAGAGAAACAGGTCTACGAGCAGTACTTC.